This TCR beta chain came from a study of cytomegalovirus exposure and HLA in healthy donors. Findings and caveats of the study: In a later analysis, a genetic analysis reported fewer productive-TCR N-insertions in an Asian-associated ancestry cluster than the cohort average. Researchers catalogued about 150 TCR beta chains as cytomegalovirus-associated. TCR beta V- and J-gene trimming, according to a later analysis, was linked to a missense DCLRE1C variant.

This clone occurred a few times. Its antigen is as yet unknown. Germline V CDR1 and CDR2: SNHLY, FYNNEI. Trimming removed 1 base from V and 1 base from J; junction bases left unmatched: 3. The CDR3 sequence is 16 residues long. This cohort consisted of healthy bone marrow donors. Primers for the PCR totalled 60 Vbeta and 13 Jbeta. Sequenced by immunoSEQ multiplex PCR; TCRdb stores in-frame clones only, minus some. The profile covers some 120,000 clones, with 80% appearing a single time and 1% taken by the ten largest. The sample comprised PBMCs. The chain joins TRBV2 to TRBJ2-3, with 9 bases that match TRBD2. The receptor was derived from a man aged 35-49 years in good health and CMV-seronegative. This chain's CDR3 is CASSEGASGGTDTQYF. CDR3 coding DNA: TGTGCCAGCAGTGAAGGGGCTAGCGGGGGCACAGATACGCAGTATTTT.